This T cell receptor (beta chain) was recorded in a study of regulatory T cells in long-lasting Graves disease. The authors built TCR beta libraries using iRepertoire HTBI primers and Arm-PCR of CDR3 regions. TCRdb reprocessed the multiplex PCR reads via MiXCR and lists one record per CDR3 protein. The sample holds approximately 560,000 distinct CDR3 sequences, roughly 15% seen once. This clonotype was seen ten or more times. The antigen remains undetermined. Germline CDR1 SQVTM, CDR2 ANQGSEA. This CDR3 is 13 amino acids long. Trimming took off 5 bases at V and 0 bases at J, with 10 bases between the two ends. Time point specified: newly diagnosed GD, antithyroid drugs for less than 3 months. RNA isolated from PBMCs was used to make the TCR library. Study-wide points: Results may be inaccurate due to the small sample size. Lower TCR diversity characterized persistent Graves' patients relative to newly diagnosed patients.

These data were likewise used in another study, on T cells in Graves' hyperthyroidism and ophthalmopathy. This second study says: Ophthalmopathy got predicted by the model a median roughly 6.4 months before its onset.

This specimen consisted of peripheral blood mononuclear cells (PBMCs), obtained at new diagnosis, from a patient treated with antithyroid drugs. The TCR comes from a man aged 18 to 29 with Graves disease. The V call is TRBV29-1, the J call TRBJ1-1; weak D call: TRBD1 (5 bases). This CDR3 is CSVSGRVNTEAFF. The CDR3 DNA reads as TGCAGCGTTTCCGGCAGGGTGAACACTGAAGCTTTCTTT.